These 3 T cell receptor beta chains came from one sample sequenced in a study of blood T cell repertoires in COVID-19. Sequenced by immunoSEQ multiplex PCR; TCRdb stores in-frame clones only, minus some. Of hundreds of thousands of clones detected, approximately 83% appear once; the ten largest clones hold around 2.5%. The sample comprised peripheral blood. These receptor sequences come from a middle-aged woman with active or convalescent COVID-19.

V is TRBV9 and J is TRBJ1-1; D is unclear. Deletions cut 6 bases from V and 4 bases from J, with 19 bases between. This CDR3 has 15 amino acids. The germline V gene encodes CDR1 SGDLS and CDR2 YYNGEE. In DNA, the CDR3 is TGTGCCAGCACCAAAATGGGCACTTCTGGCACTGAAGCTTTCTTT. This gives the protein CASTKMGTSGTEAFF.

This clone appeared a few times. The chain recombines TRBV30 with TRBJ1-3, with 7 nucleotides matching TRBD1. With V trimmed by 5 bases and J by 4 bases, 5 bases remained unmatched. CDR3 size: 13 residues. Germline CDR1 is GTSNPN and CDR2 is SVGIG (reference sequence). DNA for the CDR3: TGTGCCTGGGGGACAGCGCGCGGAAACACCATATATTTT. It encodes CAWGTARGNTIYF.

This clone has a single count. The chain links TRBV4-1 to TRBJ1-4, with D maybe TRBD1 (5 bases). The CDR3 sequence is 17 residues long. Germline CDR1 and CDR2: MGHRA and YSYEKL. Trimming stripped 6 bases from V and 0 bases from J, with 17 bases between. The CDR3 loop is CASRLDRRTATNEKLFF. The CDR3 DNA is TGCGCCAGCAGGCTAGACAGACGAACTGCAACTAATGAAAAACTGTTTTTT.